A single sample gave rise to the 17 T cell receptor beta chains below, sequenced in a study of radiation and T cells in renal cell carcinoma. As for time point: blood 2 weeks post-SBRT. Treatment of the sample: 15 Gy SBRT to primary tumor, nephrectomy 4 weeks later. Some clones are missing from TCRdb's copy, which holds only in-frame ones; the method was immunoSEQ multiplex PCR. Counted here are about 130,000 clones, about 81% occurring once; the ten biggest clones make up under 6.5%. The sample here was blood, taken from a patient whose treatment included radiotherapy and nephrectomy. The receptor source for this set is a man aged 50 to 59 with renal cell carcinoma.

The sample holds one count of this clone. The chain combines TRBV5-1 with TRBJ1-1; possibly TRBD1 for D (6 bases). This CDR3 contains 14 residues. V was shortened by 0 bases and J by 1 base, with 7 bases between the two germline ends. The germline V gene encodes CDR1 SGHRS and CDR2 YFSETQ. In DNA, the CDR3 is TGCGCCAGCAGCTTGGTAGGGGGGAACACTGAAGCTTTCTTT. Its protein product is CASSLVGGNTEAFF.

This clone was detected only once. The identical CDR3 is also encoded by other nucleotide sequences in the sample. The chain recombines TRBV28 with TRBJ2-3; a weak D match, TRBD1 (5 bases). CDR3 length equals 13 residues. Trimming left V 4 bases short and J 2 bases short, with 7 bases between. From germline, CDR1 is MDHEN and CDR2 SYDVKM. This chain's CDR3 is CASSSGSTDTQYF. Here the CDR3 DNA reads TGTGCCAGCAGTTCAGGGTCCACAGATACGCAGTATTTT.

The chain has TRBV6-1 and TRBJ1-2; D unresolved. Trimming took off 8 bases at V and 8 bases at J, with 15 bases between the two ends. CDR1 and CDR2 (germline): MNHNS, SASEGT. This CDR3 spans 12 amino acids. The CDR3 sequence: CASSLWESGYTF. Written as DNA, the CDR3 is TGTGCCAGCTCGCTTTGGGAGTCGGGCTACACCTTC.

This chain connects TRBV6-6 to TRBJ1-1; D unclear. CDR3 length: 14 residues. The germline V and J ends were trimmed by 3 bases and 1 base, with 9 bases remaining between them. Germline CDR1 MNHNY, CDR2 SVGAGI (reference sequence). The CDR3, as DNA: TGTGCCAGCAGTTATTTGGGGTCGAACACTGAAGCTTTCTTT. Amino acid sequence: CASSYLGSNTEAFF.

V usage is TRBV9 and J usage is TRBJ2-3, with 12 positions matching TRBD2. The CDR3 sequence is 18 residues long. V was clipped by 3 bases and J by 6 bases; unmatched bases: 14. CDR1 SGDLS and CDR2 YYNGEE come from the germline V gene. The CDR3 sequence is CASSAGTSGLGRVDTQYF. The CDR3 DNA follows: TGTGCCAGCAGCGCCGGGACTAGCGGGCTTGGCCGGGTTGATACGCAGTATTTT.

The chain joins TRBV7-3 to TRBJ1-1, with a tentative D call TRBD1 (6 bases). Germline V gene sequence: CDR1 SGHTA, CDR2 FQGTGA. CDR3 size: 13 residues. The germline V and J ends were trimmed by 6 bases and 2 bases, with 10 bases remaining between them. CDR3 protein: CASRDSSNTEAFF. CDR3 DNA sequence: TGTGCCAGCAGGGACAGTAGTAACACTGAAGCTTTCTTT. The full variable domain, with the rest looked up from reference TRBV7-3 and TRBJ1-1, is GAGVSQTPSNKVTEKGKYVELRCDPISGHTALYWYRQSLGQGPEFLIYFQGTGAADDSGLPNDRFFAVRPEGSVSTLKIQRTERGDSAVYLCASRDSSNTEAFFGQGTRLTVV.

The chain combines TRBV5-1 with TRBJ1-1; D not resolved. This CDR3 has 14 residues. The V end was cut by 0 bases, the J end by 2 bases, with 8 bases between. CDR1 is SGHRS and CDR2 is YFSETQ in the germline V gene. CDR3 DNA: TGCGCCAGCAGCTTGGGACGGTATAACACTGAAGCTTTCTTT. Translation gives CASSLGRYNTEAFF.

This clone was recorded a few times. The rearrangement uses TRBV5-1 and TRBJ1-1, with D uncertain. V shed 0 bases and J shed 1 base, with 7 bases lying between them. Germline assignment: CDR1 SGHRS and CDR2 YFSETQ. There are 14 residues in the CDR3. CDR3 sequence (DNA): TGCGCCAGCAGCTTGGGACGGGAGAACACTGAAGCTTTCTTT. Its protein is CASSLGRENTEAFF.

The chain is built from TRBV5-4 and TRBJ2-5; the D call may be TRBD1 or TRBD2 (5 bases each). Trimming cost V 4 bases and J 4 bases, with 14 bases left between them. This CDR3 region has 14 residues. Germline assignment: CDR1 SGHNT and CDR2 YYREEE (reference sequence). This CDR3 is CASSHQGAGETQYF. The CDR3 DNA reads TGTGCCAGCAGCCACCAGGGAGCTGGAGAGACCCAGTACTTC.

The chain links TRBV4-2 to TRBJ2-2, with a tentative D call TRBD2 (5 bases). This CDR3 has 16 amino acids. Trimming took off 1 base at V and 6 bases at J, with 15 bases between the two ends. Germline CDR1 and CDR2: LGHNA and YNFKEQ. In DNA, the CDR3 is TGTGCCAGCAGCCAAGGTATCGCTGAGGAGGCCGGGGAGCTGTTTTTT. This gives the protein CASSQGIAEEAGELFF.

The chain couples TRBV4-1 to TRBJ2-7, with 7 bases fitting TRBD2. Germline assignment: CDR1 MGHRA and CDR2 YSYEKL. CDR3 size: 14 residues. Trimming took 4 bases from V and 3 from J; bases not matched to a gene: 6. The CDR3 loop reads CASSLLGEGYEQYF. The CDR3 DNA reads as TGCGCCAGCAGCCTGTTGGGGGAGGGCTACGAGCAGTACTTC.

This chain joins TRBV10-3 and TRBJ1-2, with D perhaps matching TRBD1 (5 bases). The V gene lost 3 bases and the J gene lost 2 bases, with 7 bases spanning the gap. The CDR3 runs 13 residues. CDR1 and CDR2 (germline): ENHRY, SYGVKD. CDR3: CAISEEGNYGYTF. The CDR3 DNA sequence: TGTGCCATCAGTGAAGAGGGGAACTATGGCTACACCTTC.

The rearrangement links TRBV7-2 to TRBJ2-5; no clear D gene. Trimming took off 3 bases at V and 4 bases at J, with 9 bases between the two ends. This CDR3 spans 13 amino acids. Germline CDR1 SGHTA, CDR2 FQGNSA. The CDR3 sequence is CASSLSHGETQYF. The CDR3 DNA reads as TGTGCCAGCAGCTTGTCACATGGAGAGACCCAGTACTTC.

The CDR3 nucleotides read TGTGCCAGCAGTGGACCTAGCAGAACCCAAGAGACCCAGTACTTC. Protein sequence: CASSGPSRTQETQYF. The chain carries TRBV6-1 and TRBJ2-5, with a weak D call TRBD2 (5 bases). This CDR3 is built from 15 residues. The germline V gene encodes CDR1 MNHNS and CDR2 SASEGT. V was trimmed by 4 bases and J by 1 base, leaving 13 bases between them.

This rearrangement joins TRBV21-1 to TRBJ2-3; the D call in the table, TRBD1, was not verified against the DNA. TRBV21-1 is a recognized pseudogene. The CDR3 totals 18 residues. The DNA for the CDR3 is TGTGCCAGCAGCAAAGAAGGAAGGATTAGGGGGCCCACAGATACGCAGTATTTT. It is translated as CASSKEGRIRGPTDTQYF.

This rearrangement joins TRBV30 to TRBJ1-2; D remains unclear. There are 13 residues in the CDR3. Trimming left V 5 bases short and J 1 base short, with 11 bases between. Germline values: CDR1 GTSNPN, CDR2 SVGIG (reference sequence). The CDR3 loop is CAWASPLNYGYTF. CDR3 nucleotide sequence: TGTGCCTGGGCCAGCCCTCTTAACTATGGCTACACCTTC.

V and J are TRBV29-1 and TRBJ2-6; 7 bases align to TRBD1. Germline V lookup: CDR1 SQVTM, CDR2 ANQGSEA. J lost 0 bases, V lost 7 bases, and 9 bases had no gene match. The CDR3 is 16 amino acids. As DNA, the CDR3 is TGCAGCGCCTCAACAGGGGTGGTCTCTGGGGCCAACGTCCTGACTTTC. It encodes CSASTGVVSGANVLTF. Looking up the rest from reference TRBV29-1 and TRBJ2-6 gives the full variable domain: SAVISQKPSRDICQRGTSLTIQCQVDSQVTMMFWYRQQPGQSLTLIATANQGSEATYESGFVIDKFPISRPNLTFSTLTVSNMSPEDSSIYLCSASTGVVSGANVLTFGAGSRLTVL.